The entry below describes one T cell receptor (beta chain). Its antigen is unknown. This specimen comes from a study of human T cells and chemical hapten exposure. TCRdb called the RACE reads again in MiXCR, with one record for every CDR3 protein. The table has approximately 50,000 distinct CDR3 sequences, 9.6% seen once; the top ten hold about 9.6%. Findings and caveats of the study: While controls formed fewer of them, expanded TCRs formed significantly more large CDR3 similarity clusters.

Specified time point: pre-sensitization, week 0. Documented treatment: therapeutic diphenylcyclopropenone sensitization with weekly scalp DPC. RNA extraction used unfractionated whole blood as the source of total RNA. Germline assignment: CDR1 SGHTA and CDR2 FQGNSA. The V gene lost 5 bases and the J gene lost 5 bases, with 19 bases spanning the gap. This CDR3 is built from 15 residues. The chain combines TRBV7-2 with TRBJ2-7; the D call may be TRBD1 or TRBD2 (7 bases each). This sequence was found in a woman younger than 45 with alopecia areata. Some clones in this sample may be carry-over from other donors' samples. The sequencing used whole blood, collected in connection with sensitization to the hapten diphenylcyclopropenone (DPC). CDR3 sequence (DNA): TGTGCCAGCAGCCTTCGACAGGGAGGGAGCGACGAGCAGTACTTC. Its protein is CASSLRQGGSDEQYF.